Listed here are 3 T cell receptor beta chains from one sample, sequenced in a study of multiple sclerosis patients with progressive multifocal leukoencephalopathy. Time point denoted: time of PML onset. Assay used: immunoSEQ multiplex PCR; TCRdb lists only in-frame clones, some missing. This sample has 30,000 or so clones, with less than 90% found just once. Sample: PBMCs, taken from a patient treated with natalizumab. The receptors were gathered from a human donor with progressive multifocal leukoencephalopathy.

The CDR3 DNA reads as TGTGCCAGCAGCGTAGAGGTGGGACTAGCGGACTACGAGCAGTACTTC. Its translation is CASSVEVGLADYEQYF. J is TRBJ2-7 and V is TRBV9; 11 bases match TRBD2. This CDR3 comprises 16 residues. J lost 3 bases, V lost 0 bases, and 5 bases had no gene match. Looked up from germline, CDR1 is SGDLS and CDR2 is YYNGEE. Full variable domain (outside the CDR3, taken from reference TRBV9 and TRBJ2-7): DSGVTQTPKHLITATGQRVTLRCSPRSGDLSVYWYQQSLDQGLQFLIQYYNGEERAKGNILERFSAQQFPDLHSELNLSSLELGDSALYFCASSVEVGLADYEQYFGPGTRLTVT.

The V call is TRBV6-5, the J call TRBJ1-6; tentatively, D is TRBD1 (6 bases). The V gene's germline CDR1 is MNHEY and CDR2 SVGAGI. This CDR3 is built from 14 residues. V was shortened by 1 base and J by 10 bases, with 11 bases between the two germline ends. CDR3 nucleotides: TGTGCCAGCAGTTACTACAGGGTTCGGTCACCCCTCCACTTT. This translates into CASSYYRVRSPLHF.

The J gene is TRBJ2-7, the V gene TRBV6-6; TRBD2 agrees at 8 bases. Per germline, CDR1 MNHNY and CDR2 SVGAGI (reference sequence). Trimming took 2 bases from V and 4 from J; bases not matched to a gene: 7. There are 15 residues in the CDR3. CDR3 in amino acids: CASSYGVAGRYEQYF. CDR3 bases: TGTGCCAGCAGTTACGGGGTAGCGGGGAGATACGAGCAGTACTTC.